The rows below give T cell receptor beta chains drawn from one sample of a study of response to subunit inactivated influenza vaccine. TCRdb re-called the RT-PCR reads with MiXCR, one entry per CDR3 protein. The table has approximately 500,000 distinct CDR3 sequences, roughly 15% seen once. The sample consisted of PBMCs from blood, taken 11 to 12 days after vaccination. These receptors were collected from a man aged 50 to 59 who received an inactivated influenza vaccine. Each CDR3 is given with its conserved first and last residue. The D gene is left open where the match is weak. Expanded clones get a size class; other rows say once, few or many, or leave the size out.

CASSARTGLGGYTF TGTGCCAGCAGTGCCCGGACAGGGCTGGGCGGCTACACCTTC TRBJ1-2 many TRBD1 TRBV12-3/TRBV12-4
CASSARGGWTDTQYF TGTGCCAGCAGCGCACGGGGGGGTTGGACAGATACGCAGTATTTT TRBJ2-3 . TRBD2 TRBV7-2
CASSQGWRTRAVGTDTQYF TGCGCCAGCAGCCAAGGATGGCGGACTAGAGCTGTAGGCACAGATACGCAGTATTTT TRBJ2-3 . TRBD2 TRBV4-1
CASRQGGHTGELFF TGCGCCAGCAGACAGGGTGGACACACCGGGGAGCTGTTTTTT TRBJ2-2 once . TRBV5-1
CSARGMTEANPQYF TGCAGTGCTAGAGGCATGACAGAAGCCAACCCCCAGTACTTC TRBJ2-5 few . TRBV20-1
CASSYWSGVHPGDNEQFF TGTGCCAGCAGCTATTGGTCGGGGGTACATCCCGGGGACAATGAGCAGTTCTTC TRBJ2-1 few . TRBV11-2
CASSLGSLSGTRRGDEQFF TGTGCCAGCAGCTTAGGTTCCCTATCCGGGACTAGAAGGGGTGATGAGCAGTTCTTC TRBJ2-1 . TRBD2 TRBV11-1
CASSLRVAGGGLDTGELFF TGTGCCAGCAGCTTAAGGGTAGCGGGAGGCGGATTGGACACCGGGGAGCTGTTTTTT TRBJ2-2 . TRBD2 TRBV7-3
CASSLGQSRVDNEQFF TGTGCCAGCAGTTTGGGACAGTCAAGGGTGGACAATGAGCAGTTCTTC TRBJ2-1 . TRBD1 TRBV12-3/TRBV12-4
CASSLRGGMPYEQYF TGTGCCAGCAGCTTAAGAGGTGGCATGCCCTACGAGCAGTACTTC TRBJ2-7 . . TRBV11-2
CASSLGDGTNQPQHF TGCGCCAGCAGCTTGGGAGACGGAACCAATCAGCCCCAGCATTTT TRBJ1-5 few . TRBV5-1
CASSQSGTSGFSTDTQYF TGTGCCAGCAGCCAATCCGGGACTAGCGGGTTTAGCACAGATACGCAGTATTTT TRBJ2-3 few TRBD2 TRBV25-1
CASRHLWTDYEQYF TGTGCCAGCAGACACCTATGGACAGACTACGAGCAGTACTTC TRBJ2-7 few . TRBV6-2/TRBV6-3
CSARLTKETASSRYGYTF TGCAGTGCTAGACTTACTAAGGAGACAGCATCCAGTCGCTATGGCTACACCTTC TRBJ1-2 few . TRBV20-1
CAWTHSYEQYF TGTGCCTGGACACACTCCTACGAGCAGTACTTC TRBJ2-7 . . TRBV30
CASRPYTGYGYGYTF TGTGCCAGCAGACCCTACACAGGGTATGGCTATGGCTACACCTTC TRBJ1-2 few . TRBV6-1
CASSWGVGQGDYEQYF TGCGCCAGCAGCTGGGGTGTGGGACAGGGGGACTACGAGCAGTACTTC TRBJ2-7 . TRBD1 TRBV5-1
CASSSMWVQGETQYF TGTGCCAGCAGTAGTATGTGGGTCCAAGGAGAGACCCAGTACTTC TRBJ2-5 few . TRBV27
CASSSLDGTYEQYF TGTGCCAGCAGCTCCCTGGACGGGACCTACGAGCAGTACTTC TRBJ2-7 . . TRBV11-2
CSASMAGLNEQFF TGCAGTGCTAGCATGGCTGGCCTCAATGAGCAGTTCTTC TRBJ2-1 few . TRBV20-1
CASSAGTGDSNTEAFF TGTGCCAGCAGCGCAGGCACAGGGGACTCGAACACTGAAGCTTTCTTT TRBJ1-1 . TRBD1 TRBV4-2
CASSQAGQAYYEQYF TGTGCCAGCAGCCAAGCCGGACAGGCCTACTACGAGCAGTACTTC TRBJ2-7 . TRBD1 TRBV3-1
CASSQYGLDSSTDTQYF TGCGCCAGCAGCCAATACGGACTAGACTCTAGCACAGATACGCAGTATTTT TRBJ2-3 few TRBD2 TRBV4-3
CASSPGLVKTQYF TGTGCCAGCAGCCCGGGACTGGTCAAGACCCAGTACTTC TRBJ2-5 many . TRBV3-1
CASHTGATNEKLFF TGTGCCAGCCACACAGGGGCAACTAATGAAAAACTGTTTTTT TRBJ1-4 few TRBD1 TRBV6-1
CSVGPGVNTEAFF TGCAGCGTTGGTCCGGGGGTGAACACTGAAGCTTTCTTT TRBJ1-1 few . TRBV29-1
CASSLYMRAVLYF TGTGCCAGCAGCTTGTATATGCGGGCAGTTCTTTACTTC TRBJ2-4 . . TRBV5-8
CASSPKATNEKLFF TGTGCCAGCAGCCCGAAAGCAACTAATGAAAAACTGTTTTTT TRBJ1-4 . . TRBV5-6
CASSLGSGGAQETQYF TGTGCCAGCAGCTTAGGAAGCGGGGGAGCCCAAGAGACCCAGTACTTC TRBJ2-5 . TRBD2 TRBV7-9
CASRDDRATYEQYF TGCGCCAGCAGAGACGACAGGGCCACCTACGAGCAGTACTTC TRBJ2-7 . TRBD1 TRBV10-2
CASSTELAYEQYF TGTGCCAGCTCAACCGAGCTCGCCTACGAGCAGTACTTC TRBJ2-7 . . TRBV18
CASRYTTGELFF TGTGCCAGCAGGTACACGACCGGGGAGCTGTTTTTT TRBJ2-2 . . TRBV25-1
CASSAIGRDYEQYF TGTGCCAGCAGCGCCATCGGACGGGACTACGAGCAGTACTTC TRBJ2-7 . . TRBV7-9
CATSDSGTGMNEKLFF TGTGCCACCAGTGATTCCGGGACAGGGATGAATGAAAAACTGTTTTTT TRBJ1-4 . TRBD1 TRBV24-1
CASSGALTGGPGELFF TGTGCCAGCAGCGGCGCCTTGACAGGGGGGCCGGGGGAACTGTTTTTT TRBJ1-4 many TRBD1 TRBV9
CASSQDPGVSSDTQYF TGCGCCAGCAGCCAAGACCCGGGAGTGTCTTCAGATACGCAGTATTTT TRBJ2-3 few . TRBV4-3
CASSLEGLASPSDEQFF TGCGCCAGCAGCTTGGAGGGACTAGCGTCCCCCTCCGATGAGCAGTTCTTC TRBJ2-1 few TRBD2 TRBV5-1
CASSLGSNLVPEQYF TGTGCCAGCAGCTTAGGATCGAATCTAGTCCCCGAGCAGTACTTC TRBJ2-7 many . TRBV7-6
CASSLTSGKVETQYF TGTGCCAGCAGCCTGACTAGCGGAAAGGTGGAGACCCAGTACTTC TRBJ2-5 . TRBD2 TRBV2
CSATSGPYEQYF TGCAGTGCTACATCAGGGCCCTACGAGCAGTACTTC TRBJ2-7 . . TRBV20-1
CAISGDRRANSPLHF TGTGCCATCAGTGGGGACAGGCGGGCTAATTCACCCCTCCACTTT TRBJ1-6 few TRBD1 TRBV10-3
CATSDPTGTKEETQYF TGTGCCACCAGTGACCCGACCGGGACTAAGGAAGAGACCCAGTACTTC TRBJ2-5 few TRBD2 TRBV24-1
CASSFTRDPAETQYF TGCGCCAGCAGCTTTACCCGGGACCCTGCTGAGACCCAGTACTTC TRBJ2-5 few . TRBV5-1
CASSPRDSGNTIYF TGTGCCAGCTCACCACGGGACAGTGGAAACACCATATATTTT TRBJ1-3 few TRBD1 TRBV18
CSVGGRGGAQADTQYF TGCAGCGTTGGCGGACGCGGGGGGGCCCAGGCAGATACGCAGTATTTT TRBJ2-3 . TRBD2 TRBV29-1
CASSSTVGYGYTF TGTGCCAGCAGTTCCACAGTGGGCTATGGCTACACCTTC TRBJ1-2 . . TRBV2
CSVEVGTGGNQPQHF TGCAGCGTTGAAGTTGGGACAGGGGGCAATCAGCCCCAGCATTTT TRBJ1-5 . TRBD1 TRBV29-1
CATHRAPYEQYF TGTGCCACTCACAGGGCCCCCTACGAGCAGTACTTC TRBJ2-7 . . TRBV6-5
CSAEADGSYEQYF TGCAGTGCTGAGGCGGACGGCTCCTACGAGCAGTACTTC TRBJ2-7 . . TRBV20-1
CSAPSGLAGESTYEQYF TGCAGTGCCCCTTCCGGACTAGCGGGGGAAAGCACCTACGAGCAGTACTTC TRBJ2-7 . TRBD2 TRBV20-1